One and the same sample provided the 21 T cell receptor beta chains below, sequenced in a study of blood T cell repertoires in COVID-19 (dated by TCRdb to about 2020). The library was prepared using the immunoSEQ multiplex PCR assay. The clones in this table, taken by TCRdb from immuneACCESS, are in-frame only. Not every clone is retained; where verified, under half of the shortfall comes from an unresolved V gene, and the cause of the rest is unknown. For this sample the table gives 120,000 to 150,000 clones, of which around 81% were detected only once. Of the sample, roughly 6.4% is held by the ten largest clones. The sequencing sample was made of PBMCs or T cells enriched from blood (not recorded which). Receptors were obtained from a woman in her thirties or forties who had recovered from COVID-19.

The rearrangement uses TRBV5-1 and TRBJ2-7; tentative D call: TRBD2 (6 bases). The CDR3 consists of 15 residues. V was shortened by 0 bases and J by 0 bases, with 10 bases between the two germline ends. Looked up from germline, CDR1 is SGHRS and CDR2 is YFSETQ. CDR3 region: CASSLAGGVSYEQYF. In DNA form, the CDR3 reads TGCGCCAGCAGCTTGGCCGGCGGGGTCTCCTACGAGCAGTACTTC.

For this clone: Other DNA sequences from this sample encode an identical CDR3 as well. The chain recombines TRBV4-1 with TRBJ1-4; tentatively, D is TRBD1 (6 bases). The CDR3 totals 16 residues. V was shortened by 0 bases and J by 2 bases, with 10 bases between the two germline ends. The germline V gene encodes CDR1 MGHRA and CDR2 YSYEKL. CDR3 nucleotides: TGCGCCAGCAGCCAAGAAGGGGGTCGCACTAATGAAAAACTGTTTTTT. It encodes CASSQEGGRTNEKLFF.

In DNA form, the CDR3 reads TGTGCCAGCAGCTGGACTAGCGGGCCTAACACCGGGGAGCTGTTTTTT. Translating it yields CASSWTSGPNTGELFF. V gene TRBV11-3 combines with J gene TRBJ2-2, with 11 bases matching TRBD2. V lost 4 bases to trimming and J lost 2 bases; unmatched junction nucleotides: 3. The CDR3 has 16 residues. Germline V gene sequence: CDR1 SGHNT, CDR2 YENEEA.

The chain is built from TRBV6-1 and TRBJ2-5, with 7 bases lining up with TRBD1. Trimming at V came to 3 bases and at J to 2 bases, leaving 3 bases not matched to a gene. The germline gives CDR1 MNHNS, CDR2 SASEGT. The CDR3 covers 14 residues. The CDR3 is CASSEYRGQETQYF. In DNA, the CDR3 is TGTGCCAGCAGTGAGTACAGGGGACAAGAGACCCAGTACTTC.

This clone was seen a few times. The rearrangement links TRBV19 to TRBJ1-4, with 7 bases that match TRBD1. The germline CDR1 and CDR2 sequences are LNHDA and SQIVND (reference sequence). J lost 8 bases, V lost 5 bases, and 11 bases had no gene match. This CDR3 has 15 amino acids. CDR3 nucleotide sequence: TGTGCCAGTAGTCATGGGGACAGCGTTCCGGAAAAACTGTTTTTT. It is translated as CASSHGDSVPEKLFF.

The genes are TRBV24-1 and TRBJ1-2; D is ambiguous. The CDR3 sequence is 13 residues long. Trimming cost V 3 bases and J 5 bases, with 9 bases left between them. Germline V CDR1 and CDR2: KGHDR, SFDVKD. The CDR3: CATSDAGSYGYTF. The CDR3 DNA reads as TGTGCCACCAGTGATGCGGGGAGTTATGGCTACACCTTC.

The V and J genes are TRBV9 and TRBJ2-3, with D perhaps matching TRBD1 (6 bases). Germline V gene data show CDR1 as SGDLS and CDR2 as YYNGEE. V lost 4 bases to trimming and J lost 1 base, with 16 bases between them. The CDR3 extends over 16 amino acids. This chain's CDR3 is CASSPGTHRGTDTQYF. The CDR3 DNA sequence: TGTGCCAGCAGCCCTGGGACACATCGCGGCACAGATACGCAGTATTTT.

The CDR3 DNA sequence: TGCGCCAGCAGCCAAGATCCGAGACTAGCGATTGAGCAGTTCTTC. Encoded protein: CASSQDPRLAIEQFF. The chain joins TRBV4-1 to TRBJ2-1; 8 bases line up with TRBD2. V was pared by 0 bases and J by 9 bases, with 7 bases of the junction left unmatched. This CDR3 has 15 residues. Germline values: CDR1 MGHRA, CDR2 YSYEKL.

This clone was counted only a few times. This chain links TRBV6-5 with TRBJ1-2; TRBD1 agrees at 7 bases. The CDR3 runs to 16 residues. Germline V gives CDR1 MNHEY, CDR2 SVGAGI. J was trimmed by 2 bases and V by 2 bases; bases with no gene match: 8. CDR3 amino acids: CASSYVWGRGNYGYTF. CDR3 nucleotides: TGTGCCAGCAGTTACGTTTGGGGCAGGGGGAACTATGGCTACACCTTC.

V is TRBV4-2 and J is TRBJ1-1; perhaps TRBD1 as D (6 bases). This CDR3 spans 14 amino acids. Germline V gene sequence: CDR1 LGHNA, CDR2 YNFKEQ. With 2 bases removed from V and 3 bases from J, the gap between germline ends came to 10 bases. The CDR3 spells CASSQPGQHTEAFF. The CDR3 DNA follows: TGTGCCAGCAGCCAACCCGGACAGCACACTGAAGCTTTCTTT.

The chain has TRBV2 and TRBJ1-1; D remains ambiguous. V was pared by 6 bases and J by 4 bases, with 6 bases between. Germline CDR1 SNHLY, CDR2 FYNNEI. CDR3 length equals 11 residues. This CDR3 is CASRGVTEAFF. Written as DNA, the CDR3 is TGTGCCAGCAGGGGAGTCACTGAAGCTTTCTTT.

The chain uses TRBV19 and TRBJ1-1; D might be TRBD1 (5 bases). CDR1 and CDR2 (germline): LNHDA, SQIVND (reference sequence). The CDR3 runs to 12 residues. Between the trimmed V and J ends, which lost 5 bases and 2 bases, there was a span of 6 bases. In DNA, the CDR3 is TGTGCCAGTAGTTGGACAAACACTGAAGCTTTCTTT. The encoded protein is CASSWTNTEAFF.

Only a few counts were recorded for this clone. The chain uses TRBV7-3 and TRBJ2-1; 9 positions match TRBD1. Germline-derived CDR1 and CDR2 are SGHTA and FQGTGA. With V trimmed by 5 bases and J by 2 bases, 7 bases remained unmatched. This CDR3 comprises 16 residues. The CDR3 bases are TGTGCCAGCAGCGCCCAGGACAGGGGAACCTACAATGAGCAGTTCTTC. This sequence encodes CASSAQDRGTYNEQFF.

The chain recombines TRBV3-1 (or the pseudogene TRBV3-2) with TRBJ2-3, with 14 bases matching TRBD2. The V gene end was trimmed by 4 bases and the J gene end by 8 bases; junction bases not matched to a gene: 8. Germline lookup yields CDR1 LGHDT and CDR2 YNNKEL (reference sequence). The CDR3 is 16 residues long. The CDR3 bases are TGTGCCAGCAGCCCGACTAGCGGGGGGGGGAGTGGTACGCAGTATTTT. This translates into CASSPTSGGGSGTQYF.

CDR3 nucleotides: TGTGCCAGCAGCGCAGGGGCCCCTAATGAAAAACTGTTTTTT. It yields the protein CASSAGAPNEKLFF. The V call is TRBV6-5, the J call TRBJ1-4, with a weak D call TRBD1 (6 bases). This CDR3 has 14 residues. Looked up from germline, CDR1 is MNHEY and CDR2 is SVGAGI. Deletions cut 6 bases from V and 3 bases from J, with 11 bases between.

The chain links TRBV9 to TRBJ2-1; tentatively, D is TRBD2 (5 bases). Looked up from germline, CDR1 is SGDLS and CDR2 is YYNGEE. Trimming removed 0 bases at V and 6 bases at J, with 10 bases between. CDR3 length equals 14 residues. CDR3 in DNA: TGTGCCAGCAGCGTAGGAGGGTTTGGCAATGAGCAGTTCTTC. Translated, it gives CASSVGGFGNEQFF. Full variable domain (missing parts from reference TRBV9 and TRBJ2-1): DSGVTQTPKHLITATGQRVTLRCSPRSGDLSVYWYQQSLDQGLQFLIQYYNGEERAKGNILERFSAQQFPDLHSELNLSSLELGDSALYFCASSVGGFGNEQFFGPGTRLTVL.

This chain joins TRBV13 and TRBJ2-3; 10 nucleotides agree with TRBD2. J lost 2 bases, V lost 1 base, and 3 bases had no gene match. Germline V CDR1 and CDR2: PRHDT, FYEKMQ (reference sequence). The CDR3 contains 16 residues. For the CDR3, the DNA is TGTGCCAGCAGCTTAGCTAGCGGGGGTTACACAGATACGCAGTATTTT. It codes for CASSLASGGYTDTQYF.

V gene TRBV7-9 combines with J gene TRBJ2-3; 10 bases map to TRBD2. The CDR3 loop spans 15 amino acids. J lost 1 base, V lost 6 bases, and 4 bases had no gene match. CDR1 is SEHNR and CDR2 is FQNEAQ in the germline V gene (reference sequence). The DNA for the CDR3 is TGTGCCAGCAGTACCAGCGGGGGGGGCACAGATACGCAGTATTTT. It translates to CASSTSGGGTDTQYF.

The chain employs TRBV12-3 or TRBV12-4 and TRBJ2-1, with TRBD2 as a possible D gene (5 bases). This CDR3 spans 12 amino acids. V dropped 5 bases and J dropped 9 bases, with 11 bases sitting between them. This chain's CDR3 is CASSLRSGEQFF. The CDR3 region has the DNA TGTGCCAGCAGTCTCAGGAGCGGTGAGCAGTTCTTC.

In the case of this clone: One end of the junction is discordant with germline, which a read error may explain. The chain joins TRBV13 to TRBJ2-3, with 8 bases identical to TRBD2. This CDR3 comprises 15 residues. The germline V gene encodes CDR1 PRHDT and CDR2 FYEKMQ (reference sequence). The CDR3 DNA reads TGTGCCAGCAGTCTCGGGGGGGAAACCACAAATACGCAGTATTTT. Translated: CASSLGGETTNTQYF. Full variable domain (remainder filled in from reference TRBV13 and TRBJ2-3): AAGVIQSPRHLIKEKRETATLKCYPIPRHDTVYWYQQGPGQDPQFLISFYEKMQSDKGSIPDRFSAQQFSDYHSELNMSSLELGDSALYFCASSLGGETTNTQYFGPGTRLTVL.

This rearrangement joins TRBV19 to TRBJ2-1; TRBD2 matches at 12 bases. This CDR3 region has 16 residues. The germline gives CDR1 LNHDA, CDR2 SQIVND (reference sequence). V trimming: 3 bases; J trimming: 4 bases; junction bases outside the gene matches: 4. The CDR3 DNA reads TGTGCCAGTAGTATCCGGACTAGCGGGATATACAATGAGCAGTTCTTC. This encodes CASSIRTSGIYNEQFF.